What follows describes a single T cell receptor beta chain. Its recognized antigen is unknown. No much larger clone is present one base from it, and per-base qualities are unavailable. Patients with uncontrolled infections, other autoimmune diseases, pregnancy or lactation were excluded. Diagnoses were established on the basis of clinical symptoms, serum thyroxine and TRAb, thyroid ultrasound, and orbital computed tomography. Total RNA was extracted with Trizol reagent, and quality was checked on an Agilent 2100 Bioanalyzer. These data come from a study of T cells in Graves' hyperthyroidism and ophthalmopathy (dated by TCRdb to between 2018 and 2021). With regard to the full study: TCR V-J signatures able to tell the groups apart were searched for in a discovery cohort of around 95 patients, of whom over 40 had Graves' ophthalmopathy and about 60 had stable Graves' hyperthyroidism. Prospective prediction of ophthalmopathy was tested in an independent validation cohort consisting of some 19 hyperthyroidism patients and 15 or so patients who later progressed to ophthalmopathy. For training and testing, the roughly 100 patients in the discovery cohort were randomly divided in a 7:3 ratio. The paper reports TCR Vbeta CDR3 sequencing of approximately 130 peripheral blood samples: 40 to 45 ophthalmopathy, under 85 hyperthyroidism and approximately 17 progressor patients. After sampling, hyperthyroidism patients received methimazole starting at 30 mg daily, and ophthalmopathy patients received high-dose intravenous methylprednisolone. The study also compared thyroid tissue and blood T-cell repertoires from more than 5 Graves' hyperthyroidism patients.

The full study reports these points: During validation, the model predicted progression to ophthalmopathy a median of approximately six months ahead of onset, with almost 71% sensitivity and 72% to 80% specificity. A model built on a 13 V-J signature distinguished ophthalmopathy from stable hyperthyroidism, reaching around 87% sensitivity and about 81% specificity in cross-validation and 80%/75% in testing. Sample size was not statistically predetermined, and investigators were not blinded to group allocation. Most expanded thyroid clonotypes (frequency above 0.001) were also found in blood, which suggests that blood repertoires may mirror thyroid immune responses.

Looking up the germline V gene (reference sequence) yields CDR1 SSHAT and CDR2 FNYEAQ. Deletion took 5 bases off V and 5 bases off J, with a span of 16 bases between the germline ends. The CDR3 goes from the cysteine to the phenylalanine over 14 residues. Just CDR3 DNA is preserved here, 42 bases in frame from base 1. Amplification of TCR beta CDR3 regions was carried out from RNA transcripts. A first-round RT-PCR of the TCR CDR3 used the HTBI primer set with the Qiagen OneStep RT-PCR kit. Libraries were constructed in a second round of multiplex PCR, after which size selection and purification were carried out. Sequencing of the libraries was done on an Illumina HiSeq2000 using paired-end 100 bp reads. For the original study's pipeline: Raw data were processed with SOAPnuke, discarding reads with adapters, uncalled bases, mean Phred below 15, or no exact constant-primer or identifier match. COPE v1.2.5 was used to merge the high-quality paired reads, and each unique nucleotide sequence was defined as a clonotype. MiTCR v1.1 was used to align clonotypes to the IMGT TRBV, TRBD and TRBJ reference segments. Only V-J combinations with frequency above 0.0001, covering 99% to 99.2% of repertoires, were analysed. A TCS score was defined as the ratio between F50 (clonal expansion) and ExV (chaos), using BLOSUM62-based TCRdist between CDR3 peptides within each V-J. Welch's t-statistics and random forest reduced roughly 540 V-J features to under 15, which were used in a naive Bayes classifier (R e1071). Thyroid-blood repertoire similarity was quantified with the Morisita-Horn index. TCRdb reanalyzed the raw reads on its own, using fastp at Q25 for trimming and MiXCR for clone calling, and kept in-frame beta chains. Each entry is one CDR3 protein sequence, shown with its most common DNA and genes. The authors' filters were not applied to this entry. The sample has 540,000 or so distinct CDR3 sequences on record, 35% to 55% of them singletons. The ten biggest clones cover 19% of the sample.

The sequenced material came from peripheral blood or thyroid tissue (not recorded which). The chain uses TRBV7-7 and TRBJ2-7; TRBD2 could be the D gene, as 6 bases match. This TCR came from an adult woman with Graves' disease, either hyperthyroidism or ophthalmopathy (not recorded which). Here the CDR3 is given as CASSEGPGVHEQYF. The DNA sequence reads TGTGCCAGCAGCGAGGGTCCGGGAGTCCACGAGCAGTACTTC.